Each of the 15 T cell receptor beta chains below was sequenced from the same sample in a study of T cell changes during pregnancy in multiple sclerosis. TCRdb's table, derived via immunoSEQ multiplex PCR, lists solely in-frame clones and lacks some. This sample has more than 40,000 clones, with about 94% found just once. Sample: CD8+ T cells from peripheral blood mononuclear cells, taken in the first trimester of pregnancy. The receptor source for this set is a female donor with multiple sclerosis, enrolled in a pregnancy study.

This clone showed up just once. V usage is TRBV27 and J usage is TRBJ1-3, with unresolved D. Germline V gene lookup returns CDR1 MNHEY and CDR2 SMNVEV (reference sequence). The CDR3 is made up of 15 amino acids. Trimming took off 4 bases at V and 0 bases at J, with 10 bases between the two ends. The CDR3 sequence: CASSSDGSSGNTIYF. DNA for the CDR3: TGTGCCAGCAGTTCCGACGGGAGCTCTGGAAACACCATATATTTT.

This chain uses TRBV7-8 with TRBJ1-1, with D maybe TRBD1 (6 bases). Germline CDR1 and CDR2: SGHVS and FQNEAQ. V was trimmed by 1 base and J by 0 bases, leaving 18 bases between them. The CDR3 has 18 residues. DNA for the CDR3: TGTGCCAGCAGCTTAGAGACTTGGTGGGACACTCTGAACACTGAAGCTTTCTTT. This translates into CASSLETWWDTLNTEAFF. Drawing the rest from reference TRBV7-8 and TRBJ1-1, the complete variable domain is GAGVSQSPRYKVAKRGQDVALRCDPISGHVSLFWYQQALGQGPEFLTYFQNEAQLDKSGLPSDRFFAERPEGSVSTLKIQRTQQEDSAVYLCASSLETWWDTLNTEAFFGQGTRLTVV.

V gene TRBV7-9 combines with J gene TRBJ1-1, with D unresolved. CDR3 length: 14 amino acids. Trimming took 2 bases from V and 3 from J, leaving 10 bases between them. The germline gives CDR1 SEHNR, CDR2 FQNEAQ (reference sequence). CDR3 nucleotides: TGTGCCAGCAGCTTATACCCTTCGGACACTGAAGCTTTCTTT. It translates to CASSLYPSDTEAFF. The full variable domain, in which reference TRBV7-9 and TRBJ1-1 provide the parts outside the CDR3, is DTGVSQNPRHKITKRGQNVTFRCDPISEHNRLYWYRQTLGQGPEFLTYFQNEAQLEKSRLLSDRFSAERPKGSFSTLEIQRTEQGDSAMYLCASSLYPSDTEAFFGQGTRLTVV.

This chain links TRBV11-2 with TRBJ1-4; 7 nucleotides match TRBD1. CDR1 and CDR2 (germline): SGHAT, FQNNGV. The junction had 10 bases not matched to a gene; V was cut back by 4 bases and J by 2 bases. The CDR3 runs 17 residues. CDR3 DNA: TGTGCCAGCAGCTCTCCAGAACAGGGGTACACTAATGAAAAACTGTTTTTT. It encodes CASSSPEQGYTNEKLFF.

The chain has TRBV29-1 and TRBJ2-7; perhaps TRBD2 as D (5 bases). The CDR3 is 13 residues long. With 4 bases removed from V and 2 bases from J, the gap between germline ends came to 12 bases. Germline CDR1 and CDR2: SQVTM and ANQGSEA. CDR3 sequence: CSVVRVGAYEQYF. In nucleotides, the CDR3 is TGCAGCGTTGTGAGGGTAGGAGCCTACGAGCAGTACTTC.

The chain links TRBV4-1 to TRBJ1-4; 9 nucleotides align to TRBD1. Germline CDR1 reads MGHRA; CDR2 reads YSYEKL. V lost 1 base, J lost 6 bases, and 15 bases stayed unmatched. The CDR3 totals 19 residues. The CDR3 coding sequence is TGCGCCAGCAGCCAAGTGCCTACCGGACAGGGGTTTGAGGATGAAAAACTGTTTTTT. The encoded protein is CASSQVPTGQGFEDEKLFF.

The rearrangement uses TRBV4-3 and TRBJ1-2; a weak D match, TRBD1 (6 bases). Germline lookup yields CDR1 LGHNA and CDR2 YSLEER. This CDR3 spans 17 amino acids. V gave up 0 bases and J gave up 6 bases, with 20 bases separating them. CDR3 sequence: CASSQDYTGLTVDGYTF. CDR3 DNA sequence: TGCGCCAGCAGCCAAGATTATACAGGGCTTACTGTTGATGGCTACACCTTC.

The chain couples TRBV5-8 to TRBJ2-3; TRBD2 agrees at 13 bases. The V and J ends lost 2 bases and 11 bases, in that order; junction bases with no gene match: 11. Germline-derived CDR1 and CDR2 are SGHTS and YDEGEE. This CDR3 comprises 16 residues. CDR3 sequence: CASSFRTSGSGVEQYF. The CDR3 DNA sequence: TGTGCCAGCAGCTTCCGGACTAGCGGGAGCGGGGTGGAGCAGTATTTT.

The rearrangement uses TRBV28 and TRBJ2-1; 7 nucleotides align to TRBD1. Germline-derived CDR1 and CDR2 are MDHEN and SYDVKM. J lost 5 bases, V lost 3 bases, and 4 bases had no gene match. The CDR3 runs 14 residues. CDR3 coding DNA: TGTGCCAGCAGTTTCCCGGACAGGCACAATGAGCAGTTCTTC. Translating gives CASSFPDRHNEQFF.

The gene calls are TRBV7-6 and TRBJ2-5; perhaps TRBD1 as D (6 bases). The CDR3 runs 14 residues. Trimming took off 5 bases at V and 2 bases at J, with 12 bases between the two ends. Germline V CDR1 and CDR2: SGHVS, FNYEAQ. The CDR3 region is CASSPPGDQETQYF. CDR3 in DNA: TGTGCCAGCAGCCCTCCAGGGGATCAAGAGACCCAGTACTTC.

The chain has TRBV30 and TRBJ1-1; D ambiguous. With 5 bases removed from V and 3 bases from J, the gap between germline ends came to 16 bases. CDR3 size: 14 residues. Per germline, CDR1 GTSNPN and CDR2 SVGIG (reference sequence). The CDR3: CAWSWAGSDTEAFF. The CDR3 DNA follows: TGTGCCTGGTCCTGGGCGGGATCGGACACTGAAGCTTTCTTT.

The CDR3 region is CASRVLAGGSTDTQYF. CDR3 coding DNA: TGTGCCAGCAGAGTACTAGCGGGAGGGAGCACAGATACGCAGTATTTT. The chain joins TRBV2 to TRBJ2-3, with 13 bases that match TRBD2. The J segment lost 0 bases and the V segment lost 6 bases, leaving 3 bases of the junction unmatched. The germline V gene encodes CDR1 SNHLY and CDR2 FYNNEI. The CDR3 covers 16 residues.

V is TRBV2 and J is TRBJ2-3; TRBD1 might be the D (6 bases). Germline CDR1 SNHLY, CDR2 FYNNEI. Trimming stripped 9 bases from V and 1 base from J, with 8 bases between. This CDR3 is 12 amino acids long. DNA for the CDR3: TGTGCCAGTTACAGGGGCACAGATACGCAGTATTTT. This codes for CASYRGTDTQYF.

The chain carries TRBV7-2 and TRBJ2-5, with a weak D call TRBD1 (5 bases). With 4 bases removed from V and 5 bases from J, the gap between germline ends came to 14 bases. Germline CDR1 SGHTA, CDR2 FQGNSA. The CDR3 extends over 14 amino acids. CDR3 in DNA: TGTGCCAGCAGCTCTACAGGTTTTTGGGAGACCCAGTACTTC. Encoded protein: CASSSTGFWETQYF. Using reference TRBV7-2 and TRBJ2-5 for the parts outside the CDR3, the full variable domain is GAGVSQSPSNKVTEKGKDVELRCDPISGHTALYWYRQSLGQGLEFLIYFQGNSAPDKSGLPSDRFSAERTGGSVSTLTIQRTQQEDSAVYLCASSSTGFWETQYFGPGTRLLVL.

The rearrangement joins TRBV4-1 to TRBJ1-1; maybe TRBD1 (6 bases). With 0 bases removed from V and 10 bases from J, the gap between germline ends came to 18 bases. This CDR3 region has 15 residues. Germline-derived CDR1 and CDR2 are MGHRA and YSYEKL. The CDR3 coding sequence is TGCGCCAGCAGCCAAGAAATGAGGGGGACCCCTGGAGCTTTCTTT. Translated: CASSQEMRGTPGAFF.